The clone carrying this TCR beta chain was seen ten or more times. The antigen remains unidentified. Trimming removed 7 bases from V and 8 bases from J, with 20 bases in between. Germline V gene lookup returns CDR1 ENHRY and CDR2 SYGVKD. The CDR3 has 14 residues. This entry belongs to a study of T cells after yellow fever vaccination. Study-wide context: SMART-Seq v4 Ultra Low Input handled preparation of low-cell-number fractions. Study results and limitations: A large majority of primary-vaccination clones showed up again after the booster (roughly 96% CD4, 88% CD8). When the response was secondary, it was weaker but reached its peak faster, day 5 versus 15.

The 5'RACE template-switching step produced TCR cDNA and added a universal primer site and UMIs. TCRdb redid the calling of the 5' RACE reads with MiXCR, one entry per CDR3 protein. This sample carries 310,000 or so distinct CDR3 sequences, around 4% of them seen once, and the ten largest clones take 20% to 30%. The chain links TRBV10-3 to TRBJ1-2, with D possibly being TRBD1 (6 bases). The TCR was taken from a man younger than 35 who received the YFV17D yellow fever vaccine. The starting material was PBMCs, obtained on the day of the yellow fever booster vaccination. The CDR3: CAITRDNPGEGYTF. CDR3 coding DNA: TGTGCCATCACTAGGGACAACCCCGGGGAAGGCTACACCTTC.